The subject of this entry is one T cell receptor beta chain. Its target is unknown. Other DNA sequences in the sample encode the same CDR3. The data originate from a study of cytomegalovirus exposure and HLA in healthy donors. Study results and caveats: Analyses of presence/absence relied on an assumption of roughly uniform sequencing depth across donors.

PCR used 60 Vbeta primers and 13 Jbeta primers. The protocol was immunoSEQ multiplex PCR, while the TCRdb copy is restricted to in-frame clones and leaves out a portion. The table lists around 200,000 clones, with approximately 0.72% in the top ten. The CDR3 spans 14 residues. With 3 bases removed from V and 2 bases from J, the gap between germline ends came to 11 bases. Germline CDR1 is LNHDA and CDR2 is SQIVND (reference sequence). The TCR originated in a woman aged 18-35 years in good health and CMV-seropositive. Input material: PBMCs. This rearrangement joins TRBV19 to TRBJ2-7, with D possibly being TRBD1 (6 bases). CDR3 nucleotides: TGTGCCAGTAGTATTGGCAGGGGTACCTACGAGCAGTACTTC. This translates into CASSIGRGTYEQYF.